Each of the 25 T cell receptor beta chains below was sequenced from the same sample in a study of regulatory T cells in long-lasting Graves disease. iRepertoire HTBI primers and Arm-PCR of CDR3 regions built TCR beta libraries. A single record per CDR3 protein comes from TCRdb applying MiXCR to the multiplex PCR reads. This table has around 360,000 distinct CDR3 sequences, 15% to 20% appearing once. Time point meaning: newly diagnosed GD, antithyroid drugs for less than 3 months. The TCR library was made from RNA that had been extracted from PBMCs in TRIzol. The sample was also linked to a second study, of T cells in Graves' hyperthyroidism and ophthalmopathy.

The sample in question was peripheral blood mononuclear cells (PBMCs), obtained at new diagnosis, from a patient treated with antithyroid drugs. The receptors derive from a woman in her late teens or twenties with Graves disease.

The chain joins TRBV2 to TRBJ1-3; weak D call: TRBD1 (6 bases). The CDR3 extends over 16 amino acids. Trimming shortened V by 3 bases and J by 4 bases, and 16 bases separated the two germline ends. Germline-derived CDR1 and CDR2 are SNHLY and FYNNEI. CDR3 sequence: CASSEITGLSGNTIYF. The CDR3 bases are TGTGCCAGCAGTGAGATTACAGGGCTTTCCGGAAACACCATATATTTT.

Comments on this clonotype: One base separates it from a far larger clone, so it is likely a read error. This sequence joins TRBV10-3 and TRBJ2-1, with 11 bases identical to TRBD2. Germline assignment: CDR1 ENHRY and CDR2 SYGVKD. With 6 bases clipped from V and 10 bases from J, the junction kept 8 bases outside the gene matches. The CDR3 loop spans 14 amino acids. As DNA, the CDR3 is TGTGCCATCAGGACTAGCGGGGAGGTCTACGAGCAGTTCTTC. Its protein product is CAIRTSGEVYEQFF.

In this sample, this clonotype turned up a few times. The CDR3 reads CASSPAGGGSGNTIYF. The CDR3 region has the DNA TGTGCCAGCAGTCCCGCCGGTGGGGGCTCTGGAAACACCATATATTTT. The rearrangement uses TRBV28 and TRBJ1-3; the D gene is possibly TRBD1 (5 bases). V shed 5 bases and J shed 0 bases, with 14 bases lying between them. The length of the CDR3 is 16 residues. Germline V gene lookup returns CDR1 MDHEN and CDR2 SYDVKM.

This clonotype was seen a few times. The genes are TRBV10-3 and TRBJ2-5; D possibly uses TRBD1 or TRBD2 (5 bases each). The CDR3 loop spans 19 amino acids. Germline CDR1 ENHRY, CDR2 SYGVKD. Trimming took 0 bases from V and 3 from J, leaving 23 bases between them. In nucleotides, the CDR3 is TGTGCCATCAGTGAGTCGAGGGGACGGACGTCCGTTACAAAAGAGACCCAGTACTTC. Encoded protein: CAISESRGRTSVTKETQYF.

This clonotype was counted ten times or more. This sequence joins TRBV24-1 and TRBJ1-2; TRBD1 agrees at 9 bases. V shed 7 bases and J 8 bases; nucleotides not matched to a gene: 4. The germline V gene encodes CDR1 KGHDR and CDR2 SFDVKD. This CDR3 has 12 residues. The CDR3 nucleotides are TGTGCCACCAGGGGGGACAGGGCCGGCTACACCTTC. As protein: CATRGDRAGYTF.

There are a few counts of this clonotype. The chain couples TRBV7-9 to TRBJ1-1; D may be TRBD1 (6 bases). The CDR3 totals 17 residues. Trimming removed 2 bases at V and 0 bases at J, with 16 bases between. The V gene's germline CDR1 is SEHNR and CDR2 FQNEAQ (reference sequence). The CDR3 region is CASSLTDRSLMNTEAFF. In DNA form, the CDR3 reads TGTGCCAGCAGCTTAACAGACAGGTCCCTCATGAACACTGAAGCTTTCTTT.

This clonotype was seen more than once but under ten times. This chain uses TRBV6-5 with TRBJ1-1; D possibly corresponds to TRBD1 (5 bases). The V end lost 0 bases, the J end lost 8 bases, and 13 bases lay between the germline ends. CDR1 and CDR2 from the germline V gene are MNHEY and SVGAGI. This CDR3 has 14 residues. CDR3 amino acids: CASSYSGGRGEAFF. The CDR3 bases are TGTGCCAGCAGTTACTCGGGCGGCCGGGGGGAAGCTTTCTTT.

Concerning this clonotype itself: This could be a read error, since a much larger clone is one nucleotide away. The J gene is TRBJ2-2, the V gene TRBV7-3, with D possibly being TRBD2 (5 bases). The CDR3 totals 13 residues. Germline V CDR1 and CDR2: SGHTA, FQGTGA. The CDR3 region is CASSLVSSGELSF. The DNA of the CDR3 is TGTGCCAGCAGCTTAGTTAGTTCCGGGGAGCTGTCTTTT.

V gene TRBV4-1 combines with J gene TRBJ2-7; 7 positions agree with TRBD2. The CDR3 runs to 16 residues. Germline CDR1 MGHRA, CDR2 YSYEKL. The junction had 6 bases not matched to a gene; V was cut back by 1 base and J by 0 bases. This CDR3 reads CASSQVLRGNSYEQYF. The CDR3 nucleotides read TGCGCCAGCAGCCAAGTCCTGCGGGGGAACTCCTACGAGCAGTACTTC.

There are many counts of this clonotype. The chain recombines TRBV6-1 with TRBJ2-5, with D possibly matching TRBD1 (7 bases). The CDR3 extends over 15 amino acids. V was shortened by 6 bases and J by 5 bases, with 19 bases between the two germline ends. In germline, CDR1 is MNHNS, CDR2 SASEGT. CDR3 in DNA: TGTGCCAGCAGGGGCGGCACAGGGGAGGCGGAGACCCAGTACTTC. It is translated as CASRGGTGEAETQYF.

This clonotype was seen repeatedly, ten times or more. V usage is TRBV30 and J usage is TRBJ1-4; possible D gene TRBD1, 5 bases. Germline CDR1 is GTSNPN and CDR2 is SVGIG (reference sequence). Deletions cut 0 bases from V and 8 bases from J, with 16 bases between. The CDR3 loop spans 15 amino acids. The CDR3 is CAWSVRAGLREKLFF. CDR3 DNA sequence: TGTGCCTGGAGTGTAAGGGCAGGGTTGCGGGAAAAACTGTTTTTT.

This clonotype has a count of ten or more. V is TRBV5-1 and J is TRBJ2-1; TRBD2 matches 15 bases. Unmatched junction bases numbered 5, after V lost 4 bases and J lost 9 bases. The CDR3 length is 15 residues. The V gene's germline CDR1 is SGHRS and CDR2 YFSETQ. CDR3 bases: TGCGCCAGCAGCCCGGGGACTAGCGGGGGGAGTGAGCAGTTCTTC. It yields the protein CASSPGTSGGSEQFF.

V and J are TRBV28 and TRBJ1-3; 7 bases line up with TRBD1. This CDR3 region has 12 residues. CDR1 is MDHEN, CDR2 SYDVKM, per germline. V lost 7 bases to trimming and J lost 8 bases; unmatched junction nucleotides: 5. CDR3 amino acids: CASKTGTDTIYF. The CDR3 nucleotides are TGTGCCAGCAAGACAGGGACGGACACCATATATTTT.

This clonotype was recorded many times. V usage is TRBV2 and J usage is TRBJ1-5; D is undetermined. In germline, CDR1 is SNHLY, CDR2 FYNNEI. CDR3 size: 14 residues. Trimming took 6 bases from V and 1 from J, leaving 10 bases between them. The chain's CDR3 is CASRTLDSNQPQHF. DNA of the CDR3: TGTGCCAGCAGAACTTTAGACAGCAATCAGCCCCAGCATTTT.

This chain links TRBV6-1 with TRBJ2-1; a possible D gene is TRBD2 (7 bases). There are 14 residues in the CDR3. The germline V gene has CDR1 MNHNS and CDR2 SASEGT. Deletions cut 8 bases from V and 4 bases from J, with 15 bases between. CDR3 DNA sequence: TGTGCCAGCGAGGGGGGGAGTTCGTACAATGAGCAGTTCTTC. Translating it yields CASEGGSSYNEQFF.

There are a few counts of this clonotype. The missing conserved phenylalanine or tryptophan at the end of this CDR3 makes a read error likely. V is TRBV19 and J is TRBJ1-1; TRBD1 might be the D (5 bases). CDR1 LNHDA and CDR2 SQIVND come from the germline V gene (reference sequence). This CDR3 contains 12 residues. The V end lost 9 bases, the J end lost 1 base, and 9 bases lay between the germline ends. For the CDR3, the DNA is TGTGCCAGGGGGGACGGGAACACTGAAGCTTTCCTT. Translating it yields CARGDGNTEAFL.

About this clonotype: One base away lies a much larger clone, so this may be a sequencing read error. Here the CDR3 reads CASSHQGPEQHF. The CDR3 DNA follows: TGTGCCAGCAGCCACCAGGGTCCCGAGCAGCACTTC. This chain joins TRBV11-2 and TRBJ2-7; possibly TRBD1 for D (5 bases). Germline assignment: CDR1 SGHAT and CDR2 FQNNGV. The CDR3 runs 12 residues.

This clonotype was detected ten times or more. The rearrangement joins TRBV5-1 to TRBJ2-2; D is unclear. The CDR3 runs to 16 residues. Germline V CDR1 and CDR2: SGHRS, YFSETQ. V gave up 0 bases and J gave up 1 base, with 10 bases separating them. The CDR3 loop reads CASSLEPTLNTGELFF. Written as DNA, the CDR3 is TGCGCCAGCAGCTTGGAACCAACTCTGAACACCGGGGAGCTGTTTTTT.

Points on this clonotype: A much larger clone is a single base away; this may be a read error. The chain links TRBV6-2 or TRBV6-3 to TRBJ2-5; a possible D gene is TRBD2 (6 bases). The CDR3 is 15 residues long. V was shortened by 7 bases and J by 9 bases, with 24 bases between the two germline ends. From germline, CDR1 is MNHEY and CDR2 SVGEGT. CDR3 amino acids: CASNAGLGEAEAQYF. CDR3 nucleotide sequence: TGTGCCAGCAATGCGGGACTCGGGGAGGCTGAGGCCCAGTACTTC.

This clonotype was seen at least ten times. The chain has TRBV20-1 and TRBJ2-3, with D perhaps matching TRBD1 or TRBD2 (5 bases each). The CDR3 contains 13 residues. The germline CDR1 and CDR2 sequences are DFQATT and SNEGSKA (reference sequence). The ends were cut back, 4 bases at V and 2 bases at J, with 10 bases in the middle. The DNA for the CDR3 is TGCAGTGCTAAAGGGACCCCCACAGATACGCAGTATTTT. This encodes CSAKGTPTDTQYF.

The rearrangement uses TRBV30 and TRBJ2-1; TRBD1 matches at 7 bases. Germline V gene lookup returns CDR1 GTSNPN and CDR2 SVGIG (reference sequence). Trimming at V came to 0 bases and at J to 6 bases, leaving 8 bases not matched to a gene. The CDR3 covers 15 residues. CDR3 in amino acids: CAWSVGRGSVNEQFF. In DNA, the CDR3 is TGTGCCTGGAGTGTCGGCAGGGGGTCGGTCAATGAGCAGTTCTTC.

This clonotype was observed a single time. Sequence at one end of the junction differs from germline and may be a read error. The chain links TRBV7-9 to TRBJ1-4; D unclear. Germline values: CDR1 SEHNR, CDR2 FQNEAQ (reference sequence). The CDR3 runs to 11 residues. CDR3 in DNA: TGTGCCAGCAGCTTTGCTAAAAAACCGTTTTTT. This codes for CASSFAKKPFF.

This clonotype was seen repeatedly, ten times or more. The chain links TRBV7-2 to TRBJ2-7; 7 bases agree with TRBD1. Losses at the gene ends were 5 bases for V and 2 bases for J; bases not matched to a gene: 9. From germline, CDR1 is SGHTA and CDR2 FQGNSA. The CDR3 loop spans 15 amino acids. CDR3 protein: CASSPDRSEAYEQYF. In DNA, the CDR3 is TGTGCCAGCAGCCCGGACAGGTCCGAAGCCTACGAGCAGTACTTC.

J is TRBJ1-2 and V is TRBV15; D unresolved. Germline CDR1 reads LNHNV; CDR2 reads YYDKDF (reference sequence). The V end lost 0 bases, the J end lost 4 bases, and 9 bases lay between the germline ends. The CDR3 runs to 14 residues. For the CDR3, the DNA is TGTGCCACCAGCAGAGATGGTGCGCTCTATGGCTACACCTTC. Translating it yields CATSRDGALYGYTF.

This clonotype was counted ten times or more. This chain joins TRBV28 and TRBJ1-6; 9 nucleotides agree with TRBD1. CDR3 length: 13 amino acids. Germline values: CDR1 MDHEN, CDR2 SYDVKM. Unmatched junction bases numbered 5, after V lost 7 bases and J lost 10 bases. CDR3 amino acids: CASTQGARSPLHF. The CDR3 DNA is TGTGCCAGCACACAGGGGGCAAGGTCACCCCTCCACTTT.